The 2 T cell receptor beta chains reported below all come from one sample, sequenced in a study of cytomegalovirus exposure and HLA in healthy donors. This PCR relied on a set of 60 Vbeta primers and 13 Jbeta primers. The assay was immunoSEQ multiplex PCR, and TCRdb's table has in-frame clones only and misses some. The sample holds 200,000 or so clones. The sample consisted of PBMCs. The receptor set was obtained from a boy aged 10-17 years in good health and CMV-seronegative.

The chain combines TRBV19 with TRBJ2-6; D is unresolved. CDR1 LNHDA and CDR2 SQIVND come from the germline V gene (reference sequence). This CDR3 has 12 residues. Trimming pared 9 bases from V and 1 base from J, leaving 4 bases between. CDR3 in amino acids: CASQSGANVLTF. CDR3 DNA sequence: TGTGCCAGCCAATCTGGGGCCAACGTCCTGACTTTC.

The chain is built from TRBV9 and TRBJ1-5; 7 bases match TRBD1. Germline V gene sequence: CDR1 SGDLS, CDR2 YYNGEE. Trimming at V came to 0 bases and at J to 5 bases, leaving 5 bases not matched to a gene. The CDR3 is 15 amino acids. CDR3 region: CASSVGAGGYQPQHF. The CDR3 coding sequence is TGTGCCAGCAGCGTAGGGGCAGGGGGGTATCAGCCCCAGCATTTT.